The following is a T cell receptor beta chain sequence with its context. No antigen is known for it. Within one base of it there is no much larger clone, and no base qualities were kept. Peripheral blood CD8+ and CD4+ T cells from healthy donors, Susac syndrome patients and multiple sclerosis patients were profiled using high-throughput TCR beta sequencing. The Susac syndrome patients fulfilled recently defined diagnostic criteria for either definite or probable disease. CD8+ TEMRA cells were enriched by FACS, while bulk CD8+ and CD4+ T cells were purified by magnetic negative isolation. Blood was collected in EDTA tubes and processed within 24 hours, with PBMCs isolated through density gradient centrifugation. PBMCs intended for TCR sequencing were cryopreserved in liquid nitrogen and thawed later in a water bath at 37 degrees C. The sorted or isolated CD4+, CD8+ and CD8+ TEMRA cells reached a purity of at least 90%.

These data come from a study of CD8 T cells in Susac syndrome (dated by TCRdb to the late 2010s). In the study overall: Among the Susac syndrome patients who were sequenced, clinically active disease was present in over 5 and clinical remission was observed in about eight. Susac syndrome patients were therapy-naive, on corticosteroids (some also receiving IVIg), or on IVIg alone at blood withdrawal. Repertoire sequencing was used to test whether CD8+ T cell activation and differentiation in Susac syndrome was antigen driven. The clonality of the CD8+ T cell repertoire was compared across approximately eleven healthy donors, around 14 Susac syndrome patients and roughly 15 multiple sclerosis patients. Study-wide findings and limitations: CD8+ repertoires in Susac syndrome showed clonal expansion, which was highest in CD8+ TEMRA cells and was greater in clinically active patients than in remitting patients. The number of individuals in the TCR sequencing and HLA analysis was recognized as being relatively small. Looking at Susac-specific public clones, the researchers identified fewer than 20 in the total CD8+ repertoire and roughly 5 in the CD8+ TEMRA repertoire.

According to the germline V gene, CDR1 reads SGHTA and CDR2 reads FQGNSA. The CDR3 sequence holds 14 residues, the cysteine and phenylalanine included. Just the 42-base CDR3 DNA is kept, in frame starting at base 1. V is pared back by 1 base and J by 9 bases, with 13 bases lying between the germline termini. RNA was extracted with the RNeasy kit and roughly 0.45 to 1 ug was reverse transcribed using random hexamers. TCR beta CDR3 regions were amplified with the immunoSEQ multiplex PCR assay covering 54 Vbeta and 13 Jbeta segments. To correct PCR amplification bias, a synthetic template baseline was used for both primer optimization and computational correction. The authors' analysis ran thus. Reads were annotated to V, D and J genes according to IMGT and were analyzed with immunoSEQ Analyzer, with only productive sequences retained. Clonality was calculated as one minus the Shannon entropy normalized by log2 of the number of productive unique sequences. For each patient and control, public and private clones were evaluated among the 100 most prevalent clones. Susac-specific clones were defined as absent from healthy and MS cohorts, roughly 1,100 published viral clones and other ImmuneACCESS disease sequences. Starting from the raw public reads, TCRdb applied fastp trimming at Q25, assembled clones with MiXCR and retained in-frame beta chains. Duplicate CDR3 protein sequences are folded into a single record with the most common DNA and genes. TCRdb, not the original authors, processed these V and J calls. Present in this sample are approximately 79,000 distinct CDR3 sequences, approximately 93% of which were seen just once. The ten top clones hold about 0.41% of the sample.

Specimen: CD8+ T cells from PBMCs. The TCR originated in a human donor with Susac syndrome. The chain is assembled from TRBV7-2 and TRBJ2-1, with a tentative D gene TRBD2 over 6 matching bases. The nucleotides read TGTGCCAGCAGCTTAGTGGGTAGCGGAGGTGAGCAGTTCTTC. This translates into CASSLVGSGGEQFF.